The 23 T cell receptor beta chains reported below all come from one sample, sequenced in a study of T cells after yellow fever vaccination. TCRdb recomputed calls from the 5' RACE reads with MiXCR, one row per CDR3 protein. This sample has some 320,000 distinct CDR3 sequences, with approximately 4% found just once. Sequencing was performed on PBMCs, taken 5 days after the yellow fever booster vaccination. These receptor sequences come from a man between 18 and 29 years old who received the YFV17D yellow fever vaccine.

Only a few counts were recorded for this clonotype. The chain has TRBV19 and TRBJ2-5; 13 bases align to TRBD2. Germline CDR1 LNHDA, CDR2 SQIVND (reference sequence). Losses at the gene ends were 3 bases for V and 7 bases for J; bases not matched to a gene: 5. The CDR3 loop spans 15 amino acids. The CDR3 region is CASSMTSGGPMTQYF. The CDR3, as DNA: TGTGCCAGTAGTATGACTAGCGGGGGGCCAATGACCCAGTACTTC.

This clonotype came up a few times. V and J are TRBV4-1 and TRBJ1-1; D possibly corresponds to TRBD1 (5 bases). V lost 6 bases to trimming and J lost 9 bases, with 20 bases between them. This CDR3 region has 14 residues. Germline V gene data show CDR1 as MGHRA and CDR2 as YSYEKL. Here the CDR3 reads CASRSLRLGVKAFF. CDR3 nucleotides: TGCGCCAGCAGGAGCCTTCGCTTGGGGGTGAAAGCTTTCTTT.

This clonotype was picked up many times. V is TRBV7-9 and J is TRBJ2-3; D is uncertain. The CDR3 covers 12 residues. CDR1 and CDR2 from the germline V gene are SEHNR and FQNEAQ (reference sequence). V lost 1 base to trimming and J lost 6 bases, with 5 bases between them. CDR3 sequence reads: CASSLVKDTQYF. The CDR3 DNA sequence: TGTGCCAGCAGCTTAGTAAAGGATACGCAGTATTTT.

This clonotype was counted between two and nine times. The rearrangement links TRBV7-2 to TRBJ2-5; D may be TRBD1 or TRBD2 (7 bases each). Deletions cut 2 bases from V and 5 bases from J, with 12 bases between. Germline-derived CDR1 and CDR2 are SGHTA and FQGNSA. This CDR3 contains 14 residues. The chain's CDR3 is CASSLQGGEETQYF. CDR3 in DNA: TGTGCCAGCAGCTTACAGGGGGGGGAGGAGACCCAGTACTTC.

This rearrangement joins TRBV5-5 to TRBJ2-2; 8 nucleotides match TRBD1. The CDR3 is made up of 16 amino acids. After removal of 4 bases from V and 3 bases from J, the junction contained 8 bases not matched to a gene. CDR1 SGHKS and CDR2 YYEKEE come from the germline V gene (reference sequence). CDR3 bases: TGTGCCAGCAGCCCATCAGGGGGCGCCGACACCGGGGAGCTGTTTTTT. Protein: CASSPSGGADTGELFF.

The gene calls are TRBV9 and TRBJ2-5; TRBD1 matches at 10 bases. The CDR3 spans 15 residues. Germline lookup yields CDR1 SGDLS and CDR2 YYNGEE. With 2 bases clipped from V and 2 bases from J, the junction kept 3 bases outside the gene matches. CDR3 sequence: CASSVGTGAQETQYF. As DNA, the CDR3 is TGTGCCAGCAGCGTGGGGACAGGGGCTCAAGAGACCCAGTACTTC.

In its sample, this clonotype was seen a few times. The chain carries TRBV5-4 and TRBJ1-4, with a possible D match to TRBD1 (5 bases). Germline-derived CDR1 and CDR2 are SGHNT and YYREEE (reference sequence). This CDR3 comprises 15 residues. V was shortened by 3 bases and J by 6 bases, with 15 bases between the two germline ends. The CDR3 nucleotides are TGTGCCAGCAGCTCTAAGTTCTTGGGGGATGAAAAACTGTTTTTT. This gives the protein CASSSKFLGDEKLFF.

This clonotype was detected only a few times. The chain joins TRBV7-2 to TRBJ2-7, with a weak D call TRBD1 (6 bases). The CDR3 is 14 amino acids. Trimming took off 4 bases at V and 3 bases at J, with 13 bases between the two ends. Germline V gene sequence: CDR1 SGHTA, CDR2 FQGNSA. The DNA for the CDR3 is TGTGCCAGCAGCTCTCGGGACACCAGCTACGAGCAGTACTTC. Residues: CASSSRDTSYEQYF.

Ten or more counts support this clonotype. The chain carries TRBV12-3 or TRBV12-4 and TRBJ2-5; 8 bases map to TRBD1. The ends lost 4 bases at V and 5 bases at J; junction bases unmatched: 12. The CDR3 totals 16 residues. The CDR3 nucleotides are TGTGCCAGCAGTTCAACCCGGACAGGGACCGGGGAGACCCAGTACTTC. Translated: CASSSTRTGTGETQYF.

This clonotype was detected a few times. The chain couples TRBV20-1 to TRBJ2-1; tentative D call: TRBD2 (6 bases). CDR1 and CDR2 from the germline V gene are DFQATT and SNEGSKA (reference sequence). The CDR3 is 15 residues long. V lost 1 base, J lost 7 bases, and 17 bases lay in between. The CDR3 protein is CSARGAGLIVNEQFF. CDR3 sequence (DNA): TGCAGTGCTAGAGGAGCGGGCCTGATCGTTAATGAGCAGTTCTTC.

This chain connects TRBV6-5 to TRBJ2-1, with 10 nucleotides matching TRBD1. The CDR3 totals 15 residues. Germline lookup yields CDR1 MNHEY and CDR2 SVGAGI. The J segment lost 7 bases and the V segment lost 2 bases, leaving 5 bases of the junction unmatched. The CDR3 DNA sequence: TGTGCCAGCAGTTACCTTTGGACAGGGGGGAATGAGCAGTTCTTC. It encodes CASSYLWTGGNEQFF.

V is TRBV2 and J is TRBJ1-2, with D unclear. Germline CDR1 reads SNHLY; CDR2 reads FYNNEI. This CDR3 contains 15 residues. Trimming took 3 bases from V and 4 from J, leaving 15 bases between them. The DNA of the CDR3 is TGTGCCAGCAGTGAGAGGGCTGCCCAGATCTATGGCTACACCTTC. Amino acid sequence: CASSERAAQIYGYTF.

The chain links TRBV7-6 to TRBJ2-3; D may match TRBD1 or TRBD2 (6 bases each). Germline values: CDR1 SGHVS, CDR2 FNYEAQ. The CDR3 extends over 15 amino acids. V was cut by 3 bases and J by 4 bases, with 14 bases left in between. The CDR3, as DNA: TGTGCCAGCAGCTTGGGGGGCGTATGGGCAGATACGCAGTATTTT. Its translation is CASSLGGVWADTQYF.

J is TRBJ2-6 and V is TRBV6-1; possible D gene TRBD2, 6 bases. Germline V lookup: CDR1 MNHNS, CDR2 SASEGT. CDR3 length: 16 residues. Trimming left V 7 bases short and J 1 base short, with 14 bases between. This CDR3 is CASTGGSGSGANVLTF. The DNA of the CDR3 is TGTGCCAGCACCGGAGGGTCGGGATCTGGGGCCAACGTCCTGACTTTC.

This clonotype was recorded at least ten times. This chain joins TRBV7-6 and TRBJ2-5, with D uncertain. The germline V gene has CDR1 SGHVS and CDR2 FNYEAQ. V shed 0 bases and J shed 5 bases, with 10 bases lying between them. This CDR3 is 14 amino acids long. This CDR3 is CASSLAQKSETQYF. The DNA of the CDR3 is TGTGCCAGCAGCTTAGCGCAGAAATCGGAGACCCAGTACTTC.

The chain carries TRBV12-3 or TRBV12-4 and TRBJ1-5; D not certain. V was trimmed by 6 bases and J by 6 bases, leaving 12 bases between them. The CDR3 runs 13 residues. CDR3 sequence reads: CASSHPSFQPQHF. The CDR3 nucleotides read TGTGCCAGCAGCCATCCCTCCTTTCAGCCCCAGCATTTT.

This clonotype was detected once. The rearrangement links TRBV10-3 to TRBJ1-5; D uncertain. The CDR3 is made up of 13 amino acids. The germline V and J ends were trimmed by 5 bases and 0 bases, with 5 bases remaining between them. The germline CDR1 and CDR2 sequences are ENHRY and SYGVKD. The CDR3, as DNA: TGTGCCATCAGTATAAATAGCAATCAGCCCCAGCATTTT. This translates into CAISINSNQPQHF.

The table lists this clonotype with many counts. This chain joins TRBV5-6 and TRBJ2-1; D unresolved. Looked up from germline, CDR1 is SGHDT and CDR2 is YYEEEE. V was clipped by 0 bases and J by 4 bases, with 8 bases between them. The CDR3 covers 14 residues. This CDR3 reads CASSLEQPYNEQFF. CDR3 in DNA: TGTGCCAGCAGCTTGGAACAGCCTTACAATGAGCAGTTCTTC.

This clonotype was seen a few times. The chain is built from TRBV5-6 and TRBJ1-4, with a tentative D call TRBD1 (6 bases). CDR1 is SGHDT, CDR2 YYEEEE, per germline. V lost 4 bases, J lost 6 bases, and 10 bases lay in between. CDR3 size: 13 residues. The DNA for the CDR3 is TGTGCCAGCAGCATAAGACAGGATGAAAAACTGTTTTTT. It specifies CASSIRQDEKLFF.

This chain uses TRBV27 with TRBJ1-5; D call uncertain. This CDR3 is 12 amino acids long. Germline loops: CDR1 MNHEY, CDR2 SMNVEV (reference sequence). Trimming took off 8 bases at V and 7 bases at J, with 12 bases between the two ends. The CDR3, as DNA: TGTGCCAGCGGCCCGATCCGACAGCCCCAGCATTTT. Its translation: CASGPIRQPQHF.

This clonotype came up many times. The chain couples TRBV20-1 to TRBJ2-1, with 7 bases fitting TRBD2. The germline gives CDR1 DFQATT, CDR2 SNEGSKA (reference sequence). Trimming took 6 bases from V and 7 from J; bases not matched to a gene: 6. The CDR3 is 12 amino acids. The CDR3: CSALGLGNEQFF. In DNA, the CDR3 is TGCAGTGCCCTAGGACTAGGTAATGAGCAGTTCTTC.

This clonotype occurred many times. V and J are TRBV28 and TRBJ2-2, with TRBD2 identical over 8 bases. Germline CDR1 and CDR2: MDHEN and SYDVKM. The trim removed 2 bases at V and 6 bases at J, leaving 2 bases unmatched. The CDR3 extends over 14 amino acids. The CDR3 region has the DNA TGTGCCAGCAGTTTAGGAGCGGGAGCCGGGGAGCTGTTTTTT. Amino acid sequence: CASSLGAGAGELFF.

The sample holds a few counts of this clonotype. The rearrangement links TRBV7-9 to TRBJ2-7; TRBD1 matches at 10 bases. The junction had 14 bases not matched to a gene; V was cut back by 5 bases and J by 7 bases. This CDR3 comprises 16 residues. Germline assignment: CDR1 SEHNR and CDR2 FQNEAQ (reference sequence). The CDR3 sequence is CASSLSPGTGAQEQYF. CDR3 in DNA: TGTGCCAGCAGCCTATCCCCCGGGACAGGGGCACAGGAGCAGTACTTC.